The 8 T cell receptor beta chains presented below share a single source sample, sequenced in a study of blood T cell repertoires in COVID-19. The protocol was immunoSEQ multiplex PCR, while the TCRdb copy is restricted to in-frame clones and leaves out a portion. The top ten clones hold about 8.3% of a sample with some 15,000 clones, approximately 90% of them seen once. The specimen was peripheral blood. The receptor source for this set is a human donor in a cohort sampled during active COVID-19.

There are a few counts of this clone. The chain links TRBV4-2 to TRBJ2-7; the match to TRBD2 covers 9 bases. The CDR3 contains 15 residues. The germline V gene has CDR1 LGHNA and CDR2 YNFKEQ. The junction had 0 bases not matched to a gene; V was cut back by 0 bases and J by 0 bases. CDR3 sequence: CASSQDSGSSYEQYF. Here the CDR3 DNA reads TGTGCCAGCAGCCAAGATAGCGGGAGCTCCTACGAGCAGTACTTC.

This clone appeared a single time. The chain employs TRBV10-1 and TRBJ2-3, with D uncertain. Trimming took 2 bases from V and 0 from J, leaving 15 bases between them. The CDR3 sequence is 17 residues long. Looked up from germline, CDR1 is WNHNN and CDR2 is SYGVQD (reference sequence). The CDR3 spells CASSEGFGDSSTDTQYF. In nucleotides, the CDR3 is TGCGCCAGCAGTGAGGGTTTTGGAGACTCTAGCACAGATACGCAGTATTTT.

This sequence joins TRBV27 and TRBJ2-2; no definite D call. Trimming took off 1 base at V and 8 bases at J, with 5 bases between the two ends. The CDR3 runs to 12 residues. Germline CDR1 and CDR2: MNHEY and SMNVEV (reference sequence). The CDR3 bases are TGTGCCAGCAGTTTATTTGCGGGGGAGCTGTTTTTT. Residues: CASSLFAGELFF.

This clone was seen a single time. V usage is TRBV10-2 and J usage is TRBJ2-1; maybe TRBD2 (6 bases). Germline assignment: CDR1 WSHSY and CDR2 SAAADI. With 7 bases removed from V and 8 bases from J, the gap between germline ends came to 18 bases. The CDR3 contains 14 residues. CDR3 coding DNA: TGCGCCAGCACGGGCTATTGGGGGGTGGATGAGCAGTTCTTC. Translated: CASTGYWGVDEQFF.

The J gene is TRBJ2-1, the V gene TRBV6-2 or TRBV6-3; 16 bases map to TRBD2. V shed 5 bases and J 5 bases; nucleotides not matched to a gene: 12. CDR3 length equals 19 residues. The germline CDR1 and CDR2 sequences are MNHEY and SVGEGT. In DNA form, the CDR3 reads TGTGCCAGCAGTGCCGGGACTAGCGGGAGGGCCTTGAGGGACAATGAGCAGTTCTTC. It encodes CASSAGTSGRALRDNEQFF.

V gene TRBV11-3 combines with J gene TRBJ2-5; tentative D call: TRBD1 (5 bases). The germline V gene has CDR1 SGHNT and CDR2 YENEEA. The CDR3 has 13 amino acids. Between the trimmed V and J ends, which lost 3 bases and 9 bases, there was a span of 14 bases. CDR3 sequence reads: CASSFGQGKAQYF. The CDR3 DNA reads TGTGCCAGCAGCTTTGGTCAGGGAAAGGCCCAGTACTTC.

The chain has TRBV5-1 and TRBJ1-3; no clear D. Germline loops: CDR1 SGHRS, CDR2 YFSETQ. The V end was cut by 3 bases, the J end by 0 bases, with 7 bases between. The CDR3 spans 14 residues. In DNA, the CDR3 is TGCGCCAGCAGCTCAACGGGCTCTGGAAACACCATATATTTT. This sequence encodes CASSSTGSGNTIYF.

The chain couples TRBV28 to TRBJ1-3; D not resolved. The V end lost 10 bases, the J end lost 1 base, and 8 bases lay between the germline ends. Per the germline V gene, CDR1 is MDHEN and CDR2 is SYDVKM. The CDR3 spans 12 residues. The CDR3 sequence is CATRGSGNTIYF. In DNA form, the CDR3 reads TGTGCCACCCGGGGTTCTGGAAACACCATATATTTT. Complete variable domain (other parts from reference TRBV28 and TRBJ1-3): DVKVTQSSRYLVKRTGEKVFLECVQDMDHENMFWYRQDPGLGLRLIYFSYDVKMKEKGDIPEGYSVSREKKERFSLILESASTNQTSMYLCATRGSGNTIYFGEGSWLTVV.